The next 16 T cell receptor beta chains were all read from a single sample in a study of blood T cell repertoires in COVID-19. TCRdb's copy holds only in-frame clones and misses some; the assay was immunoSEQ multiplex PCR. The sample holds nearly 95,000 clones, around four fifths seen once. The sequenced sample was peripheral blood. The receptors stem from a human donor in a cohort sampled during active COVID-19.

This rearrangement joins TRBV5-6 to TRBJ1-4; D perhaps matches TRBD1 (5 bases). V dropped 4 bases and J dropped 2 bases, with 12 bases sitting between them. The CDR3 covers 15 residues. Germline V gene lookup returns CDR1 SGHDT and CDR2 YYEEEE. CDR3 region: CASSVRELTNEKLFF. CDR3 nucleotides: TGTGCCAGCAGCGTCAGGGAATTGACTAATGAAAAACTGTTTTTT. The full variable domain, with the rest looked up from reference TRBV5-6 and TRBJ1-4, is DAGVTQSPTHLIKTRGQQVTLRCSPKSGHDTVSWYQQALGQGPQFIFQYYEEEERQRGNFPDRFSGHQFPNYSSELNVNALLLGDSALYLCASSVRELTNEKLFFGSGTQLSVL.

This clone appeared a single time. V is TRBV7-9 and J is TRBJ2-3; 8 bases fit TRBD2. Germline V CDR1 and CDR2: SEHNR, FQNEAQ (reference sequence). J lost 5 bases, V lost 3 bases, and 7 bases had no gene match. The CDR3 is made up of 15 amino acids. The CDR3 loop reads CASSFSGAAGDTQYF. CDR3 coding DNA: TGTGCCAGCAGCTTTAGCGGGGCCGCGGGAGATACGCAGTATTTT.

The chain combines TRBV19 with TRBJ2-3; no clear D gene. The CDR3 sequence is 14 residues long. Germline V gives CDR1 LNHDA, CDR2 SQIVND (reference sequence). V lost 5 bases and J 3 bases, leaving 12 bases between the germline ends. CDR3 loop: CASSLQSTTDTQYF. CDR3 in DNA: TGTGCCAGTAGTCTCCAGTCCACGACAGATACGCAGTATTTT. The variable domain in full, with the rest retrieved from reference TRBV19 and TRBJ2-3, is DGGITQSPKYLFRKEGQNVTLSCEQNLNHDAMYWYRQDPGQGLRLIYYSQIVNDFQKGDIAEGYSVSREKKESFPLTVTSAQKNPTAFYLCASSLQSTTDTQYFGPGTRLTVL.

This clone was counted once. This chain links TRBV7-3 with TRBJ2-7; the match to TRBD1 covers 7 bases. Looked up from germline, CDR1 is SGHTA and CDR2 is FQGTGA. The CDR3 totals 16 residues. The V gene end was trimmed by 5 bases and the J gene end by 0 bases; junction bases not matched to a gene: 10. The CDR3 spells CASSPQGDPSSYEQYF. The CDR3 DNA follows: TGTGCCAGCAGCCCCCAGGGGGATCCGAGCTCCTACGAGCAGTACTTC.

The chain uses TRBV7-2 and TRBJ2-3; 8 bases match TRBD2. The V gene's germline CDR1 is SGHTA and CDR2 FQGNSA. The V gene end was trimmed by 3 bases and the J gene end by 7 bases; junction bases not matched to a gene: 12. The CDR3 is 16 amino acids. The CDR3 loop reads CASSFMHAGGRNTQYF. The CDR3 bases are TGTGCCAGCAGCTTTATGCATGCGGGGGGACGTAATACGCAGTATTTT.

This sequence joins TRBV30 and TRBJ1-5; D is possibly TRBD1 (6 bases). Germline CDR1 and CDR2: GTSNPN and SVGIG (reference sequence). The CDR3 runs to 15 residues. The germline V and J ends were trimmed by 2 bases and 2 bases, with 13 bases remaining between them. CDR3: CAWSISTGGNQPQHF. The CDR3 coding sequence is TGTGCCTGGAGTATCTCGACAGGCGGCAATCAGCCCCAGCATTTT.

The sample holds a few counts of this clone. The rearrangement links TRBV2 to TRBJ1-5, with 12 positions matching TRBD1. This CDR3 region has 16 residues. CDR1 and CDR2 from the germline V gene are SNHLY and FYNNEI. Germline trimming cut 5 bases from V and 3 bases from J; bases unmatched to any gene: 5. The CDR3 loop reads CASSTGQGATNQPQHF. The CDR3, as DNA: TGTGCCAGCAGTACGGGACAGGGGGCGACCAATCAGCCCCAGCATTTT.

V is TRBV5-1 and J is TRBJ1-2; 9 bases match TRBD1. CDR1 and CDR2 from the germline V gene are SGHRS and YFSETQ. The V gene end was trimmed by 4 bases and the J gene end by 5 bases; junction bases not matched to a gene: 9. The CDR3 spans 15 residues. The DNA for the CDR3 is TGCGCCAGCAGCCCAACAGGGGGCGCATTGTATGGCTACACCTTC. Its protein product is CASSPTGGALYGYTF. The variable domain in full, completed from reference TRBV5-1 and TRBJ1-2, reads KAGVTQTPRYLIKTRGQQVTLSCSPISGHRSVSWYQQTPGQGLQFLFEYFSETQRNKGNFPGRFSGRQFSNSRSEMNVSTLELGDSALYLCASSPTGGALYGYTFGSGTRLTVV.

A word on this clone: At one of its ends the junction is not consistent with the germline gene, which may arise from a read error. V gene TRBV4-1 combines with J gene TRBJ2-7; D possibly corresponds to TRBD1 (6 bases). CDR1 MGHRA and CDR2 YSYEKL come from the germline V gene. The CDR3 has 14 amino acids. The CDR3 spells CASSATGLSSEQYF. In nucleotides, the CDR3 is TGCGCCAGCAGCGCTACAGGGTTGTCCTCCGAGCAGTACTTC.

The genes are TRBV6-5 and TRBJ2-5; a possible D gene is TRBD2 (6 bases). V was cut by 2 bases and J by 5 bases, with 15 bases left in between. This CDR3 is 15 amino acids long. Germline CDR1 and CDR2: MNHEY and SVGAGI. The CDR3 bases are TGTGCCAGCAGTTACCGCGACGCGGGGTGGGAGACCCAGTACTTC. Translated: CASSYRDAGWETQYF.

The chain is built from TRBV5-5 and TRBJ1-2; D uncertain. Germline CDR1 reads SGHKS; CDR2 reads YYEKEE (reference sequence). V gave up 3 bases and J gave up 8 bases, with 14 bases separating them. The CDR3 runs 13 residues. CDR3 amino acids: CASSSPGNMGYTF. The CDR3 nucleotides are TGTGCCAGCAGCTCGCCGGGAAACATGGGCTACACCTTC.

The sample holds many counts of this clone. The DNA of the CDR3 is TGTGCCTCCAACTTGGGACAGAACTATGGCTACACCTTC. As protein: CASNLGQNYGYTF. The chain joins TRBV18 to TRBJ1-2, with 7 bases aligning to TRBD1. The CDR3 loop spans 13 amino acids. Germline CDR1 is KGHSH and CDR2 is LQKENI. The ends lost 11 bases at V and 2 bases at J; junction bases unmatched: 8. Variable domain in full (rest from reference TRBV18 and TRBJ1-2): NAGVMQNPRHLVRRRGQEARLRCSPMKGHSHVYWYRQLPEEGLKFMVYLQKENIIDESGMPKERFSAEFPKEGPSILRIQQVVRGDSAAYFCASNLGQNYGYTFGSGTRLTVV.

The V and J genes are TRBV28 and TRBJ1-1; D might be TRBD1 (6 bases). In germline, CDR1 is MDHEN, CDR2 SYDVKM. The CDR3 spans 13 residues. The V and J ends lost 5 bases and 7 bases respectively, with 14 bases between them. The chain's CDR3 is CASSVTNRDEAFF. CDR3 coding DNA: TGTGCCAGCAGTGTGACTAACAGGGATGAAGCTTTCTTT.

The rearrangement links TRBV18 to TRBJ1-1; D uncertain. The V gene's germline CDR1 is KGHSH and CDR2 LQKENI. The CDR3 has 15 amino acids. Trimming cost V 5 bases and J 0 bases, with 13 bases left between them. The CDR3 DNA is TGTGCCAGCTCAAATTCTGCGGTCATGAACACTGAAGCTTTCTTT. Its protein product is CASSNSAVMNTEAFF.

The chain is built from TRBV5-1 and TRBJ2-5; 8 bases map to TRBD2. V shed 4 bases and J 5 bases; nucleotides not matched to a gene: 10. The CDR3 totals 15 residues. Per germline, CDR1 SGHRS and CDR2 YFSETQ. CDR3 nucleotides: TGCGCCAGCAGCGAGAGTAGCGGGATGATGGAGACCCAGTACTTC. Its protein product is CASSESSGMMETQYF.

This clone came up once. The rearrangement uses TRBV10-3 and TRBJ1-2, with TRBD1 identical over 9 bases. The junction had 3 bases not matched to a gene; V was cut back by 8 bases and J by 2 bases. The CDR3 extends over 13 amino acids. Looked up from germline, CDR1 is ENHRY and CDR2 is SYGVKD. The CDR3: CAIGTGTNYGYTF. CDR3 in DNA: TGTGCCATCGGGACAGGGACCAACTATGGCTACACCTTC.